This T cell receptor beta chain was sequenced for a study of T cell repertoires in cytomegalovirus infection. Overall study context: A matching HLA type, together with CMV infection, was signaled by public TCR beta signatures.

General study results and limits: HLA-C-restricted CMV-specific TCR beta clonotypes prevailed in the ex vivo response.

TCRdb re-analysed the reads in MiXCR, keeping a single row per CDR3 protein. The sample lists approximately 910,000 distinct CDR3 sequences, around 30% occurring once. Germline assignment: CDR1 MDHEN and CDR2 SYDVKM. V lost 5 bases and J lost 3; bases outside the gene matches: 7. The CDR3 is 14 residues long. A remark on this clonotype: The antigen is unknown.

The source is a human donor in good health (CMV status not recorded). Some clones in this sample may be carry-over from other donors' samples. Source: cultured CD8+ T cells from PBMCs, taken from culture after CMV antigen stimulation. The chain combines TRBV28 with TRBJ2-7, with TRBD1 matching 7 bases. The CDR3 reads CASSPTTGVYEQYF. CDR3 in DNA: TGTGCCAGCAGTCCTACTACAGGGGTCTACGAGCAGTACTTC.